Below are 5 T cell receptor beta chains sequenced from a single sample in a study of blood T cell repertoires in COVID-19. Repertoires were generated with immunoSEQ multiplex PCR, while TCRdb's copy carries only in-frame clones and drops some. The sample holds about 140,000 clones; roughly 85% are singletons and the top ten take about 3.6%. The sequenced sample was peripheral blood. Source of these receptors: a man in his 60s with acute or convalescent COVID-19.

The V and J genes are TRBV7-3 and TRBJ2-5; 8 positions agree with TRBD1. CDR1 is SGHTA and CDR2 is FQGTGA in the germline V gene. The CDR3 sequence is 13 residues long. V lost 5 bases to trimming and J lost 6 bases; unmatched junction nucleotides: 5. The CDR3: CASSTQGDKTQYF. The DNA for the CDR3 is TGTGCCAGCAGCACACAGGGGGACAAGACCCAGTACTTC.

The chain recombines TRBV24-1 with TRBJ2-1, with TRBD2 identical over 9 bases. This CDR3 has 19 residues. J was trimmed by 4 bases and V by 4 bases; bases with no gene match: 16. Germline V gene data show CDR1 as KGHDR and CDR2 as SFDVKD. CDR3 residues: CATSDRRLAGDSGYNEQFF. CDR3 nucleotides: TGTGCCACCAGTGACCGAAGGTTAGCGGGAGACTCGGGGTACAATGAGCAGTTCTTC.

V usage is TRBV16 and J usage is TRBJ1-5; D remains ambiguous. The CDR3 runs to 14 residues. CDR1 is KGHSY and CDR2 is FQNENV in the germline V gene. V shed 4 bases and J shed 3 bases, with 10 bases lying between them. The CDR3: CASSLRELNQPQHF. The CDR3 DNA reads TGTGCCAGCAGCCTCCGAGAGCTCAATCAGCCCCAGCATTTT.

The chain links TRBV28 to TRBJ1-2; D remains ambiguous. Trimming pared 4 bases from V and 3 bases from J, leaving 6 bases between. The CDR3 spans 12 residues. CDR1 is MDHEN, CDR2 SYDVKM, per germline. Written as DNA, the CDR3 is TGTGCCAGCAGTTCTGTTGACTATGGCTACACCTTC. Residues: CASSSVDYGYTF.

This clone occurred a few times. J is TRBJ2-1 and V is TRBV5-1, with D uncertain. V was clipped by 4 bases and J by 5 bases, with 4 bases between them. This CDR3 is built from 11 residues. Germline V gene lookup returns CDR1 SGHRS and CDR2 YFSETQ. CDR3 in DNA: TGCGCCAGCAGCCCGGACAATGAGCAGTTCTTC. Its translation: CASSPDNEQFF.